Listed below are T cell receptor beta chains from one sample, sequenced in a study of cytomegalovirus exposure and HLA in healthy donors. The data were produced by immunoSEQ multiplex PCR, yet TCRdb's version contains in-frame clones alone and is incomplete. The sample shows some 170,000 clones, 65% to 85% of them seen only once. The source material was PBMCs. The receptors shown here come from a man aged 55 to 70 in good health and CMV-seronegative. CDR3s include the opening cysteine and the closing phenylalanine or tryptophan. A D gene is named only where the DNA matches it firmly. Clone size is stated in some rows and not others, as once, few, many or a class when expanded.

CDR3 protein: CASSLSGGENTEAFF; CDR3 DNA: TGTGCCAGCAGCTTATCGGGGGGCGAGAACACTGAAGCTTTCTTT; V gene: TRBV7-3; clone size: .; J gene: TRBJ1-1; D gene: .
CDR3 protein: CASSGRTGDLLGNTIYF; CDR3 DNA: TGTGCCAGCAGTGGCCGGACAGGGGACCTTCTTGGAAACACCATATATTTT; V gene: TRBV2; clone size: .; J gene: TRBJ1-3; D gene: TRBD1
CDR3 protein: CASSLGTGAYEQYF; CDR3 DNA: TGTGCCAGCAGCTTAGGGACAGGCGCATACGAGCAGTACTTC; V gene: TRBV7-6; clone size: .; J gene: TRBJ2-7; D gene: TRBD1
CDR3 protein: CASSLSGTGGQGFYTF; CDR3 DNA: TGTGCCAGCAGTTTATCCGGGACAGGTGGGCAGGGATTCTACACCTTC; V gene: TRBV27; clone size: .; J gene: TRBJ1-2; D gene: TRBD1
CDR3 protein: CASKVGAQSRSEQFF; CDR3 DNA: TGTGCCTCCAAGGTGGGGGCCCAATCACGGAGTGAGCAGTTCTTC; V gene: TRBV6-1; clone size: .; J gene: TRBJ2-1; D gene: .
CDR3 protein: CASSLAGPTLDTQYF; CDR3 DNA: TGTGCCAGCAGCTTAGCGGGGCCGACACTTGATACGCAGTATTTT; V gene: TRBV7-9; clone size: few; J gene: TRBJ2-3; D gene: .
CDR3 protein: CSASENSPLHF; CDR3 DNA: TGCAGTGCTAGCGAGAATTCACCCCTCCACTTT; V gene: TRBV20-1; clone size: .; J gene: TRBJ1-6; D gene: .
CDR3 protein: CASSLGLAGGAMNEQFF; CDR3 DNA: TGTGCCAGCAGCTTGGGGCTGGCGGGAGGCGCGATGAATGAGCAGTTCTTC; V gene: TRBV5-6; clone size: .; J gene: TRBJ2-1; D gene: TRBD2
CDR3 protein: CVSSTQGGGEAFF; CDR3 DNA: TGCGTCAGCAGCACACAGGGAGGGGGTGAAGCTTTCTTT; V gene: TRBV5-1; clone size: .; J gene: TRBJ1-1; D gene: .
CDR3 protein: CASSRTSGQETQYF; CDR3 DNA: TGTGCCAGCAGCCGGACTAGCGGGCAAGAGACCCAGTACTTC; V gene: TRBV7-2; clone size: .; J gene: TRBJ2-5; D gene: TRBD2
CDR3 protein: CASRRQGLGETQYF; CDR3 DNA: TGTGCCAGCCGAAGACAGGGGTTAGGAGAGACCCAGTACTTC; V gene: TRBV6-5; clone size: .; J gene: TRBJ2-5; D gene: TRBD1
CDR3 protein: CASSIDRANNSPLHF; CDR3 DNA: TGTGCCAGCAGCATCGACAGGGCCAATAATTCACCCCTCCACTTT; V gene: TRBV6-5; clone size: .; J gene: TRBJ1-6; D gene: TRBD1
CDR3 protein: CASKPRGVAGETGELFF; CDR3 DNA: TGTGCCAGTAAACCCAGGGGGGTAGCGGGAGAAACCGGGGAGCTGTTTTTT; V gene: TRBV19; clone size: .; J gene: TRBJ2-2; D gene: TRBD2
CDR3 protein: CASSQVQGRDEQFF; CDR3 DNA: TGTGCCAGCAGTCAAGTTCAGGGGAGGGATGAGCAGTTCTTC; V gene: TRBV7-2; clone size: .; J gene: TRBJ2-1; D gene: .
CDR3 protein: CASIPGRVPREANTGELFF; CDR3 DNA: TGCGCCAGCATCCCCGGGAGGGTACCTCGAGAGGCGAACACCGGGGAGCTGTTTTTT; V gene: TRBV10-1; clone size: .; J gene: TRBJ2-2; D gene: TRBD2
CDR3 protein: CASSPGQANYGYTF; CDR3 DNA: TGTGCCAGCAGTCCGGGACAAGCTAACTATGGCTACACCTTC; V gene: TRBV6-4; clone size: .; J gene: TRBJ1-2; D gene: .
CDR3 protein: CASSRAGATYEQYF; CDR3 DNA: TGTGCCAGCAGTCGTGCGGGAGCCACCTACGAGCAGTACTTC; V gene: TRBV27; clone size: .; J gene: TRBJ2-7; D gene: TRBD2
CDR3 protein: CASSLSGTGISPLHF; CDR3 DNA: TGTGCCAGCTCACTATCCGGGACAGGGATTTCACCCCTCCACTTT; V gene: TRBV18; clone size: once; J gene: TRBJ1-6; D gene: TRBD1
CDR3 protein: CASGLGGKEGEQYF; CDR3 DNA: TGTGCTAGTGGTTTGGGCGGAAAAGAGGGCGAGCAGTACTTC; V gene: TRBV12-5; clone size: .; J gene: TRBJ2-7; D gene: .
CDR3 protein: CASSAKGSGRGDEQFF; CDR3 DNA: TGTGCCAGCAGTGCCAAGGGTAGCGGGAGGGGGGATGAGCAGTTCTTC; V gene: TRBV6-1; clone size: .; J gene: TRBJ2-1; D gene: TRBD2
CDR3 protein: CSVPSGTGSFYGYTF; CDR3 DNA: TGCAGCGTCCCGAGCGGGACAGGCAGTTTCTATGGCTACACCTTC; V gene: TRBV29-1; clone size: .; J gene: TRBJ1-2; D gene: TRBD1
CDR3 protein: CASSPRGTGAGSSYEQYF; CDR3 DNA: TGTGCCAGCTCACCACGCGGGACAGGGGCCGGGAGCTCCTACGAGCAGTACTTC; V gene: TRBV18; clone size: .; J gene: TRBJ2-7; D gene: TRBD1
CDR3 protein: CASSTRQGESTDTQYF; CDR3 DNA: TGTGCCAGCAGCACCCGACAGGGAGAGAGCACAGATACGCAGTATTTT; V gene: TRBV9; clone size: .; J gene: TRBJ2-3; D gene: TRBD1
CDR3 protein: CASKEDTQYF; CDR3 DNA: TGCGCCAGCAAAGAGGATACGCAGTATTTT; V gene: TRBV5-1; clone size: .; J gene: TRBJ2-3; D gene: .
CDR3 protein: CASSLVRRQNTEAFF; CDR3 DNA: TGTGCCAGCAGCTTGGTGCGGCGCCAGAACACTGAAGCTTTCTTT; V gene: TRBV5-5; clone size: once; J gene: TRBJ1-1; D gene: .
CDR3 protein: CASSLNGGGAHEQYF; CDR3 DNA: TGTGCCAGCAGCTTAAATGGCGGGGGGGCCCACGAGCAGTACTTC; V gene: TRBV7-3; clone size: .; J gene: TRBJ2-7; D gene: TRBD2
CDR3 protein: CASSWGDSSYEQYF; CDR3 DNA: TGTGCCAGCAGCTGGGGGGACAGCTCCTACGAGCAGTACTTC; V gene: TRBV5-4; clone size: few; J gene: TRBJ2-7; D gene: .
CDR3 protein: CASSLTQGAQNAFF; CDR3 DNA: TGTGCCAGCAGCTTGACGCAGGGGGCGCAAAATGCTTTCTTT; V gene: TRBV7-9; clone size: .; J gene: TRBJ1-1; D gene: TRBD1
CDR3 protein: CASSVGSGRGIETQYF; CDR3 DNA: TGTGCCAGCAGCGTAGGGAGTGGCAGGGGGATAGAGACCCAGTACTTC; V gene: TRBV9; clone size: few; J gene: TRBJ2-5; D gene: TRBD1
CDR3 protein: CASSLDQWSNGYTF; CDR3 DNA: TGTGCCAGCAGCTTAGATCAGTGGAGCAACGGCTACACCTTC; V gene: TRBV11-2; clone size: .; J gene: TRBJ1-2; D gene: .
CDR3 protein: CASSQRTQGSGNTIYF; CDR3 DNA: TGTGCCAGCAGCCAACGTACTCAGGGCTCTGGAAACACCATATATTTT; V gene: TRBV5-4; clone size: .; J gene: TRBJ1-3; D gene: .
CDR3 protein: CATSREYEGSETQYF; CDR3 DNA: TGTGCCACCAGCAGGGAGTATGAGGGCAGTGAGACCCAGTACTTC; V gene: TRBV15; clone size: .; J gene: TRBJ2-5; D gene: .
CDR3 protein: CASSSMQSGRNEQFF; CDR3 DNA: TGCGCCAGCAGCTCGATGCAGAGCGGGAGGAATGAGCAGTTCTTC; V gene: TRBV5-1; clone size: few; J gene: TRBJ2-1; D gene: TRBD2
CDR3 protein: CASLGGFGNTIYF; CDR3 DNA: TGTGCCAGCCTAGGGGGTTTCGGAAACACCATATATTTT; V gene: TRBV6-1; clone size: .; J gene: TRBJ1-3; D gene: .
CDR3 protein: CASSNQGASYEQYF; CDR3 DNA: TGTGCCAGTAGTAATCAGGGGGCGTCCTACGAGCAGTACTTC; V gene: TRBV19; clone size: .; J gene: TRBJ2-7; D gene: TRBD1
CDR3 protein: CASSGSQRETQYF; CDR3 DNA: TGTGCCAGCAGTGGTAGCCAGAGAGAGACCCAGTACTTC; V gene: TRBV2; clone size: .; J gene: TRBJ2-5; D gene: .
CDR3 protein: CASSPPAGGDSPLHF; CDR3 DNA: TGTGCCAGCTCACCACCGGCAGGAGGTGATTCACCCCTCCACTTT; V gene: TRBV18; clone size: .; J gene: TRBJ1-6; D gene: .
CDR3 protein: CSVSTGGRGANTEAFF; CDR3 DNA: TGCAGCGTCTCAACAGGGGGCAGGGGTGCGAACACTGAAGCTTTCTTT; V gene: TRBV29-1; clone size: .; J gene: TRBJ1-1; D gene: TRBD1
CDR3 protein: CASSSGQGNEQYF; CDR3 DNA: TGTGCCAGTAGTAGCGGACAGGGCAACGAGCAGTACTTC; V gene: TRBV19; clone size: few; J gene: TRBJ2-7; D gene: TRBD1
CDR3 protein: CATWGGHLNEKLFF; CDR3 DNA: TGTGCCACATGGGGGGGACATCTGAATGAAAAACTGTTTTTT; V gene: TRBV28; clone size: .; J gene: TRBJ1-4; D gene: .
CDR3 protein: CASSLAGGGENYGYTF; CDR3 DNA: TGTGCCAGCAGCTTGGCTGGAGGGGGCGAAAACTATGGCTACACCTTC; V gene: TRBV5-4; clone size: few; J gene: TRBJ1-2; D gene: TRBD1
CDR3 protein: CASSAQGDEQYF; CDR3 DNA: TGTGCCAGCTCAGCACAGGGGGACGAGCAGTACTTC; V gene: TRBV18; clone size: .; J gene: TRBJ2-7; D gene: TRBD1